Below are 26 T cell receptor beta chains sequenced from a single sample in a study of Ad26.COV2.S vaccination and SARS-CoV-2 variants. Clones were read by immunoSEQ multiplex PCR, and TCRdb kept only the in-frame ones, dropping some. The table lists 500,000 or so clones, roughly 87% of them singletons. The treatment denotes: around 19 received Ad26.COV2.S at low or high dose, single or two shots; a few received placebo; per-sample allocation not given. It was on day 63 after the first vaccine or placebo injection that samples were taken. Specimen: peripheral blood, collected in a trial of Ad26.COV2.S vaccine versus placebo. All receptors derive from a person between 18 and 65 years old who received the Ad26.COV2.S COVID-19 vaccine or a placebo.

This chain uses TRBV19 with TRBJ2-7; D is unresolved. Trimming took 5 bases from V and 3 from J, leaving 2 bases between them. The CDR3 extends over 10 amino acids. The germline gives CDR1 LNHDA, CDR2 SQIVND (reference sequence). Here the CDR3 reads CASSFYEQYF. The CDR3 DNA sequence: TGTGCCAGTAGTTTCTACGAGCAGTACTTC.

The chain couples TRBV7-8 to TRBJ2-3; 10 bases map to TRBD2. CDR3 length equals 16 residues. V shed 10 bases and J 5 bases; nucleotides not matched to a gene: 15. Germline assignment: CDR1 SGHVS and CDR2 FQNEAQ. For the CDR3, the DNA is TGTGCCACCATAAGCCTAGCGGGAGAAAAAGGAGATACGCAGTATTTT. Translating gives CATISLAGEKGDTQYF.

The rearrangement links TRBV24-1 to TRBJ2-3; tentative D call: TRBD2 (5 bases). This CDR3 region has 13 residues. Between the trimmed V and J ends, which lost 9 bases and 2 bases, there was a span of 11 bases. CDR1 KGHDR and CDR2 SFDVKD come from the germline V gene. The CDR3 region has the DNA TGTGCCACCTCTGCGGGTCACACAGATACGCAGTATTTT. Protein sequence: CATSAGHTDTQYF.

The V call is TRBV28, the J call TRBJ2-1; no firm D call. V lost 4 bases and J 0 bases, leaving 10 bases between the germline ends. Germline CDR1 MDHEN, CDR2 SYDVKM. This CDR3 is 15 amino acids long. The CDR3 spells CASSSAGPSYNEQFF. CDR3 nucleotides: TGTGCCAGCAGTTCTGCCGGTCCCTCCTACAATGAGCAGTTCTTC.

The V and J genes are TRBV7-2 and TRBJ1-1, with a weak D call TRBD1 (5 bases). Looked up from germline, CDR1 is SGHTA and CDR2 is FQGNSA. The CDR3 spans 15 residues. V lost 5 bases to trimming and J lost 0 bases, with 13 bases between them. CDR3 in amino acids: CASSIDSLMNTEAFF. The CDR3 region has the DNA TGTGCCAGCAGCATAGACAGCCTAATGAACACTGAAGCTTTCTTT.

The chain is built from TRBV27 and TRBJ2-1, with D possibly matching TRBD2 (5 bases). V gave up 3 bases and J gave up 0 bases, with 9 bases separating them. CDR3 length: 15 amino acids. Germline V CDR1 and CDR2: MNHEY, SMNVEV (reference sequence). CDR3 sequence: CASSFLAHSYNEQFF. CDR3 DNA: TGTGCCAGCAGTTTTCTAGCCCACTCCTACAATGAGCAGTTCTTC.

The V call is TRBV24-1, the J call TRBJ2-1; maybe TRBD1 (5 bases). CDR3 length: 14 amino acids. CDR1 and CDR2 from the germline V gene are KGHDR and SFDVKD. The ends were cut back, 1 base at V and 10 bases at J, with 13 bases in the middle. The CDR3 reads CATSDFPDNTEQFF. The CDR3 DNA follows: TGTGCCACCAGTGATTTCCCGGACAACACGGAGCAGTTCTTC.

Here the CDR3 DNA reads TGTGCCAGTAATGACGGGATGGGCCATCAGCCCCAGCATTTT. Translated, it gives CASNDGMGHQPQHF. The rearrangement links TRBV19 to TRBJ1-5; D uncertain. This CDR3 contains 14 residues. Germline CDR1 reads LNHDA; CDR2 reads SQIVND (reference sequence). V dropped 7 bases and J dropped 5 bases, with 15 bases sitting between them.

Here the CDR3 DNA reads TGTGCCAGCTCGGTCCCTAGGGGTTCACCCCTCCACTTT. Amino acid sequence: CASSVPRGSPLHF. The rearrangement joins TRBV28 to TRBJ1-6; a possible D gene is TRBD1 (5 bases). This CDR3 has 13 amino acids. Germline V gene lookup returns CDR1 MDHEN and CDR2 SYDVKM. V lost 8 bases and J 9 bases, leaving 14 bases between the germline ends.

The gene calls are TRBV7-9 and TRBJ1-4; D is unclear. Germline CDR1 reads SEHNR; CDR2 reads FQNEAQ (reference sequence). The CDR3 loop spans 14 amino acids. V gave up 5 bases and J gave up 4 bases, with 11 bases separating them. CDR3 sequence: CASSIFGDNEKLFF. CDR3 nucleotides: TGTGCCAGCAGCATCTTCGGGGATAATGAAAAACTGTTTTTT.

The chain is built from TRBV2 and TRBJ2-7; D remains unclear. Germline V CDR1 and CDR2: SNHLY, FYNNEI. The V gene lost 2 bases and the J gene lost 2 bases, with 1 base spanning the gap. The CDR3 has 11 residues. The CDR3 region is CASSEPYEQYF. The CDR3 nucleotides are TGTGCCAGCAGTGAACCCTACGAGCAGTACTTC.

V and J are TRBV7-8 and TRBJ1-2, with D unclear. Trimming shortened V by 0 bases and J by 4 bases, and 18 bases separated the two germline ends. The CDR3 contains 17 residues. Germline loops: CDR1 SGHVS, CDR2 FQNEAQ. CDR3 nucleotide sequence: TGTGCCAGCAGCTTAGCGGGGTCCCCGGCGGCGCTCTATGGCTACACCTTC. Protein product: CASSLAGSPAALYGYTF.

The chain uses TRBV6-2 or TRBV6-3 and TRBJ2-2; D call uncertain. V was cut by 5 bases and J by 7 bases, with 14 bases left in between. The length of the CDR3 is 14 residues. From germline, CDR1 is MNHEY and CDR2 SVGEGT. The CDR3 sequence: CASSQTRAIGELFF. The CDR3 bases are TGTGCCAGCAGTCAAACCCGAGCTATCGGGGAGCTGTTTTTT.

The V and J genes are TRBV18 and TRBJ1-2; perhaps TRBD1 as D (5 bases). CDR1 is KGHSH and CDR2 is LQKENI in the germline V gene. V was clipped by 3 bases and J by 3 bases, with 11 bases between them. This CDR3 contains 14 residues. This CDR3 is CASSPGPVDYGYTF. CDR3 coding DNA: TGTGCCAGCTCACCGGGGCCGGTGGACTATGGCTACACCTTC.

V is TRBV30 and J is TRBJ1-5; D is perhaps TRBD1 (5 bases). This CDR3 region has 15 residues. V was shortened by 0 bases and J by 4 bases, with 13 bases between the two germline ends. Germline assignment: CDR1 GTSNPN and CDR2 SVGIG (reference sequence). The CDR3 spells CAWSVLERGNQPQHF. CDR3 DNA sequence: TGTGCCTGGAGTGTATTGGAGCGGGGGAATCAGCCCCAGCATTTT.

The chain carries TRBV7-6 and TRBJ2-5; 8 bases line up with TRBD2. The CDR3 has 17 residues. The germline gives CDR1 SGHVS, CDR2 FNYEAQ. The junction had 10 bases not matched to a gene; V was cut back by 2 bases and J by 2 bases. The CDR3 DNA reads TGTGCCAGCAGCTTATTGTCGGGAGGGCAGGGGCAAGAGACCCAGTACTTC. The encoded protein is CASSLLSGGQGQETQYF.

The chain has TRBV5-4 and TRBJ1-2; D is perhaps TRBD1 (6 bases). V was pared by 4 bases and J by 2 bases, with 12 bases between. This CDR3 has 14 amino acids. The germline CDR1 and CDR2 sequences are SGHNT and YYREEE (reference sequence). The CDR3 nucleotides are TGTGCCAGCAGCCGACCAAGGGGGAACTATGGCTACACCTTC. Protein sequence: CASSRPRGNYGYTF. The whole variable domain, filled in from reference TRBV5-4 and TRBJ1-2, reads ETGVTQSPTHLIKTRGQQVTLRCSSQSGHNTVSWYQQALGQGPQFIFQYYREEENGRGNFPPRFSGLQFPNYSSELNVNALELDDSALYLCASSRPRGNYGYTFGSGTRLTVV.

The chain combines TRBV9 with TRBJ1-5, with a tentative D call TRBD1 (5 bases). The V gene lost 7 bases and the J gene lost 9 bases, with 17 bases spanning the gap. There are 13 residues in the CDR3. Per the germline V gene, CDR1 is SGDLS and CDR2 is YYNGEE. This CDR3 reads CASGGQGPWPQHF. The DNA for the CDR3 is TGTGCCAGCGGGGGTCAGGGCCCCTGGCCCCAGCATTTT. Looking up the rest from reference TRBV9 and TRBJ1-5 gives the full variable domain: DSGVTQTPKHLITATGQRVTLRCSPRSGDLSVYWYQQSLDQGLQFLIQYYNGEERAKGNILERFSAQQFPDLHSELNLSSLELGDSALYFCASGGQGPWPQHFGDGTRLSIL.

J is TRBJ2-7 and V is TRBV5-6; D perhaps matches TRBD2 (7 bases). The ends were cut back, 6 bases at V and 3 bases at J, with 13 bases in the middle. This CDR3 spans 13 amino acids. CDR1 SGHDT and CDR2 YYEEEE come from the germline V gene. CDR3: CASTLRGGYEQYF. The CDR3 DNA reads TGTGCCAGCACCCTGAGGGGGGGCTACGAGCAGTACTTC.

The chain has TRBV7-2 and TRBJ2-7; TRBD2 aligns across 9 bases. CDR1 SGHTA and CDR2 FQGNSA come from the germline V gene. The length of the CDR3 is 18 residues. V lost 3 bases, J lost 6 bases, and 18 bases stayed unmatched. The chain's CDR3 is CASSFPLAGPTRKPEQYF. The CDR3 bases are TGTGCCAGCAGCTTCCCTCTAGCGGGACCCACTCGAAAACCCGAGCAGTACTTC.

This sequence joins TRBV6-6 and TRBJ2-7, with D possibly being TRBD2 (6 bases). In germline, CDR1 is MNHNY, CDR2 SVGAGI (reference sequence). V lost 2 bases and J lost 0, with 14 bases in between. The CDR3 sequence is 16 residues long. This CDR3 reads CASSYASAEYSYEQYF. The CDR3, as DNA: TGTGCCAGCAGTTACGCTAGCGCGGAATACTCCTACGAGCAGTACTTC.

In its sample, this clone was seen once. This sequence joins TRBV27 and TRBJ2-3, with D unclear. In germline, CDR1 is MNHEY, CDR2 SMNVEV (reference sequence). Deletions cut 5 bases from V and 4 bases from J, with 13 bases between. This CDR3 spans 14 amino acids. In DNA form, the CDR3 reads TGTGCCAGCAGTGGGTCCCCACACGCAGATACGCAGTATTTT. Its protein is CASSGSPHADTQYF.

The gene calls are TRBV5-1 and TRBJ2-1; 7 nucleotides match TRBD2. This CDR3 is built from 14 residues. J lost 5 bases, V lost 4 bases, and 6 bases had no gene match. Germline V gene data show CDR1 as SGHRS and CDR2 as YFSETQ. CDR3: CASSAGTKNNEQFF. The CDR3 DNA sequence: TGCGCCAGCAGCGCCGGGACTAAAAACAATGAGCAGTTCTTC.

The chain uses TRBV29-1 and TRBJ1-2, with TRBD1 identical over 7 bases. The CDR3 sequence is 13 residues long. Looked up from germline, CDR1 is SQVTM and CDR2 is ANQGSEA. With 7 bases clipped from V and 7 bases from J, the junction kept 12 bases outside the gene matches. CDR3 in DNA: TGCAGCGCCACGCCCTCAGGGGGAAGTGGCTACACCTTC. This gives the protein CSATPSGGSGYTF.

This clone has at least ten counts. This CDR3 is CATSESDRSREQYF. The CDR3 DNA sequence: TGTGCCACCAGTGAGTCCGACAGGTCTAGGGAGCAGTACTTC. The chain has TRBV24-1 and TRBJ2-7; maybe TRBD1 (6 bases). This CDR3 contains 14 residues. CDR1 KGHDR and CDR2 SFDVKD come from the germline V gene. Trimming cost V 4 bases and J 7 bases, with 16 bases left between them.

This clone appeared once. The chain links TRBV4-3 to TRBJ1-2; D gene unclear. Trimming left V 1 base short and J 3 bases short, with 6 bases between. The CDR3 spans 13 residues. Germline assignment: CDR1 LGHNA and CDR2 YSLEER. The CDR3: CASSQVPHYGYTF. CDR3 bases: TGCGCCAGCAGCCAAGTCCCCCACTATGGCTACACCTTC.